These T cell receptor beta chains were read from a single sample in a study of cytomegalovirus exposure and HLA in healthy donors. Profiling relied on immunoSEQ multiplex PCR, and the TCRdb table lists in-frame clones only, not all of them. The sample contains around 150,000 clones, just under 90% of which appear only once. Sample: PBMCs. All receptors derive from a woman between 18 and 29 years old in good health and CMV-seropositive. CDR3s include the opening cysteine and the closing phenylalanine or tryptophan. The D gene is left open where the match is weak. Only some rows state a clone size, as once, few, many or a class for expanded clones.

D: TRBD1; V: TRBV18; size: NA; J: TRBJ2-1; CDR3: CATRTGQNEQFF; DNA: TGTGCCACACGGACAGGTCAGAATGAGCAGTTCTTC
D: NA; V: TRBV19; size: NA; J: TRBJ1-5; CDR3: CASSTGIQPQHF; DNA: TGTGCCAGTAGCACAGGGATTCAGCCCCAGCATTTT
D: NA; V: TRBV27; size: once; J: TRBJ2-7; CDR3: CASSLGRAGSYEQYF; DNA: TGTGCCAGCAGTTTAGGTCGTGCGGGGTCCTACGAGCAGTACTTC
D: TRBD2; V: TRBV2; size: NA; J: TRBJ2-1; CDR3: CASKSGTTSYNEQFF; DNA: TGTGCCAGCAAGTCCGGGACTACCTCCTACAATGAGCAGTTCTTC
D: TRBD2; V: TRBV18; size: NA; J: TRBJ2-1; CDR3: CASSPSRLADYNEQFF; DNA: TGTGCCAGCTCACCCTCCCGACTAGCGGACTACAATGAGCAGTTCTTC
D: NA; V: TRBV27; size: NA; J: TRBJ1-1; CDR3: CASSSGDLPNTEAFF; DNA: TGTGCCAGCAGTTCTGGAGACCTTCCAAACACTGAAGCTTTCTTT
D: NA; V: TRBV7-9; size: few; J: TRBJ2-7; CDR3: CASSPLILQGPNEQYF; DNA: TGTGCCAGCAGCCCCCTCATCCTACAGGGCCCCAACGAGCAGTACTTC
D: NA; V: TRBV4-2; size: NA; J: TRBJ1-5; CDR3: CASTPERGSNQPQHF; DNA: TGTGCCAGCACGCCAGAGAGAGGTAGCAATCAGCCCCAGCATTTT
D: NA; V: TRBV29-1; size: NA; J: TRBJ2-1; CDR3: CSVYEGSSYNEQFF; DNA: TGCAGCGTTTACGAGGGATCCTCCTACAATGAGCAGTTCTTC
D: NA; V: TRBV29-1; size: NA; J: TRBJ1-2; CDR3: CSANAQGSYGYTF; DNA: TGCAGCGCAAATGCACAGGGAAGTTATGGCTACACCTTC
D: NA; V: TRBV7-9; size: once; J: TRBJ1-3; CDR3: CASSLAGSYSGNTIYF; DNA: TGTGCCAGCAGCTTAGCCGGGTCCTACTCTGGAAACACCATATATTTT
D: TRBD1; V: TRBV18; size: NA; J: TRBJ1-5; CDR3: CASSPRGQGDNQPQHF; DNA: TGTGCCAGCTCACCAAGGGGACAGGGAGACAATCAGCCCCAGCATTTT
D: NA; V: TRBV19; size: NA; J: TRBJ2-7; CDR3: CASSIGYRQKGEQYF; DNA: TGTGCCAGTAGTATAGGCTACCGACAGAAAGGGGAGCAGTACTTC
D: NA; V: TRBV28; size: NA; J: TRBJ1-1; CDR3: CASSLFSSGSTEAFF; DNA: TGTGCCAGCAGTTTATTTTCCTCGGGGTCCACTGAAGCTTTCTTT